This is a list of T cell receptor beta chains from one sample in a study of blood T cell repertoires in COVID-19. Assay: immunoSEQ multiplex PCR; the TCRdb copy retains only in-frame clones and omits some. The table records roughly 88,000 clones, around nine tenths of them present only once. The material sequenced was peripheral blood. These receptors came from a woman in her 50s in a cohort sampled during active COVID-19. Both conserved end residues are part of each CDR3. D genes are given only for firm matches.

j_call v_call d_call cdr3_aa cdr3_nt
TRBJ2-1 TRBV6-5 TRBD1 CASMGQGAGEQFF TGTGCCAGCATGGGACAGGGGGCCGGTGAGCAGTTCTTC
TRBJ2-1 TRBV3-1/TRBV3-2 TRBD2 CASSQDLLAGSYNEQFF TGTGCCAGCAGCCAAGATCTCCTAGCGGGGTCCTACAATGAGCAGTTCTTC
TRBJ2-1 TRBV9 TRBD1 CASSVGQGLGNEQFF TGTGCCAGCAGCGTAGGACAGGGGTTGGGCAATGAGCAGTTCTTC
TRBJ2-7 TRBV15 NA CATSSPSRRATYEQYF TGTGCCACCAGCAGCCCGTCTAGGCGGGCTACCTACGAGCAGTACTTC
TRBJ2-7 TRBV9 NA CASSVIAGDSYEQYF TGTGCCAGCAGCGTAATAGCAGGGGATTCCTACGAGCAGTACTTC
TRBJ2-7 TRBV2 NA CATEGGGPPSEQYF TGTGCCACAGAGGGAGGGGGGCCACCCAGCGAGCAGTACTTC
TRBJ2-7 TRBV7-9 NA CASSFYGNYEQYF TGTGCCAGCAGCTTTTACGGTAACTACGAGCAGTACTTC
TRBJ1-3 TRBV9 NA CASSDRQQTGNTIYF TGTGCCAGCAGCGACCGACAGCAAACTGGAAACACCATATATTTT
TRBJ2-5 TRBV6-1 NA CASSESWASKETQYF TGTGCCAGCAGTGAATCCTGGGCATCGAAAGAGACCCAGTACTTC
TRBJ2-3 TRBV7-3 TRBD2 CASSFSGITDTQYF TGTGCCAGCAGCTTTAGCGGGATTACAGATACGCAGTATTTT
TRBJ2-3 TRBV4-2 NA CASSQDQEADTQYF TGTGCCAGCAGCCAAGATCAGGAAGCCGATACGCAGTATTTT
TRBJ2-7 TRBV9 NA CASSVGGGGLNEQYF TGTGCCAGCAGCGTAGGAGGGGGGGGCCTCAACGAGCAGTACTTC
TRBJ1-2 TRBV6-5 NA CASSYDTSNYGYTF TGTGCCAGCAGTTACGACACCTCTAACTATGGCTACACCTTC
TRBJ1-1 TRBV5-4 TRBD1 CASSLDRGQTRAFF TGTGCCAGCAGCTTAGACAGGGGGCAGACTCGAGCTTTCTTT
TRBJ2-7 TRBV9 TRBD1 CASSAGTGGSYEQYF TGTGCCAGCAGCGCCGGGACAGGGGGCTCCTACGAGCAGTACTTC
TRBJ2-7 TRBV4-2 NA CASSQDWAARDEQYF TGTGCCAGCAGCCAAGATTGGGCAGCCCGCGACGAGCAGTACTTC